This T cell receptor (beta chain) is drawn from a study of cytomegalovirus exposure and HLA in healthy donors (dated by TCRdb to between 2016 and 2019). Some background on the complete study: In an earlier analysis of under 600 of the donors, roughly 300 Gb of sequence data and 90 million to 120 million unique TCR beta sequences from roughly 200 million T cells were reported. The study used immunosequencing to profile the T cell repertoires of approximately 630 subjects and linked those repertoires to cytomegalovirus serostatus. Roughly 300 gigabases of sequencing data and around 90 million unique TCR sequences made up an early release that covered over 550 HLA-typed donors. Of the 300 to 450 genotyped donors, about 80% fell in the genetic ancestry cluster associated with self-reported Caucasian donors. All discovery cohort repertoires had been generated on a single sequencing platform. To predict cytomegalovirus infection status, the study brought together high-throughput TCR immunosequencing, statistical association of individual TCRs with disease status, and machine learning. To study patterns of TCR occurrence, a later analysis re-analyzed previously published TCR beta repertoires from around 700 donors and added high-resolution HLA genotyping. In an earlier analysis of 550 to 700 of the donors, high-throughput TCR beta sequencing was used to judge whether each TCR beta V gene segment behaved as functional or pseudogenic. The study was designed to test whether signatures of past pathogen exposure could be identified by cataloging public T cell receptors. Donor age, sex, ethnicity and CMV serostatus were compiled alongside the repertoire data. Both class I and class II loci were covered by HLA typing, at four-digit resolution. Several DR-DQ haplotypes were handled as single units for association and clustering because linkage in the cohort was strong. The later analysis used no new phenotypic data to find candidate immune exposures, relying instead on TCR beta sequences and their occurrence across donors. The number of typed donors differed by locus: about 620-640 for A, B, C, DRB1 and DQB1; 500 to 550 for DQA1; approximately 610 for DPA1; and around 490 for DPB1. A later genetic analysis took genome-wide SNP genotypes for about 55% of the 666 donors and used that subset as a discovery cohort. A separate validation cohort of over 95 different subjects was used in addition to the 666-subject first cohort. Among some 400 genotyped donors of the cohort, an average of approximately 240,000 unique TCR beta nucleotide sequences were sequenced per donor, roughly 18% of them non-productive.

Library generation was performed with the immunoSEQ multiplex PCR assay. For the multiplex PCR, a mixture combining 60 forward primers for TCR Vbeta segments and 13 reverse primers for TCR Jbeta segments was used. A multiplex PCR assay on genomic DNA amplified the CDR3 region of rearranged TCR beta genes. On the Illumina HiSeq System, the amplified TCR beta libraries were sequenced as 87-base-pair reads. As for how the authors treated the data: A later analysis tallied 75 million to 95 million unique TCR beta chains across the approximately 670 repertoires, and some 10 million of those chains were shared by two or more donors. Raw reads were error-corrected and collapsed into unique sequences with a nearest-neighbor algorithm that merged closely related sequences to remove PCR and sequencing errors. CDR3 sequences were aligned to IMGT reference sequences to assign V, D and J gene segments. For a sequence to be retained, a match of at least six nucleotides to both a V gene segment and a J gene segment was required. Rearrangements were classified as productive when the CDR3 lacked stop codons and remained in frame with V and J, and all other rearrangements were classified as non-productive. Following IMGT convention, CDR3 was defined as the stretch from the second conserved V-encoded cysteine up to the conserved J-encoded phenylalanine. The earlier analysis of about 560 of the donors excluded any sequence lacking an unambiguous match to a single V gene segment. In an earlier analysis of 500 to 750 of the donors, V segments were called functional above 56.7% productive rearrangements and were called segregating when the between-donor standard deviation exceeded 5%. A statistical classification framework was built to diagnose cytomegalovirus status from the catalog of TCR beta chain sequences. A later analysis assigned V and J genes by comparing TCR nucleotide sequences with IMGT/GENE-DB human TR gene sequences. Using the TCRdist pipeline, a later analysis assigned CDR3 sequences along with most-parsimonious VDJ recombination scenarios. In a later analysis, every TCR beta chain was defined by the combination of its CDR3 amino acid sequence and its V-gene family, and reads without a unique V-gene family were dropped. In a later analysis, 450 to 600 highly shared, low-generation-probability nucleotide sequences were removed to address suspected cross-contamination and a sequencing artifact. In a later analysis, a clonal expansion index for each public chain was calculated from normalized within-repertoire ranks of inferred template counts. In a later analysis, generation probabilities were computed using a VDJ recombination model fitted to out-of-frame rearrangements, and the results were checked against IGoR. Hypergeometric tests were used in a later analysis to score TCR-TCR, TCR-HLA and TCR-CMV co-occurrence, with a repertoire-size bias correction applied to the TCR pairs. A later analysis estimated false discovery rates by permuting HLA or CMV assignments 20 times. In a later analysis, co-occurring TCRs were grouped using DBSCAN, and TCRdist sequence similarity was added for clustering within HLA-allele-positive subsets. Repertoires with fewer than 30,000 or more than 120,000 public chains, plus five repertoires with anomalous nucleotide sharing, were excluded from co-occurrence clustering. As stored in TCRdb, this immuneACCESS dataset retains in-frame rearrangements with V and J assigned. A fraction of the clones does not appear; measured against another copy, unresolved V genes explain less than half of the discrepancy, and the remainder lacks a known reason. V and J calls and clone size come straight from that table; D and trimming were deduced from the DNA. The sample includes 150,000 to 200,000 clones, with 80% observed a single time. 13% to 15% of the sample goes to the ten largest clones.

The cohort comprised approximately 700 healthy bone marrow donors. All cohort members were sampled while nominally healthy, although unrecorded immune exposures were likely present. The donor tested CMV seronegative and was one of the 352 seronegative cohort members. A peripheral blood sample was provided by each donor, and peripheral blood mononuclear cells were used for TCR beta sequencing. The Qiagen DNeasy Blood Extraction Kit was used to extract genomic DNA from the blood cell samples. A word on this clone: Its antigen has not been determined. No base quality values were provided; no much bigger clone lies one nucleotide off.

The full study reports these points: The cohort was sequenced for TCR beta chains only, and without alpha or paired-chain data the features that could be detected were limited. When HLA alleles, especially DR and DQ, strongly co-occurred, TCR associations were difficult to assign to individual alleles. Approximately 18 rarely observed V segments, including chromosome 9 orphons, were excluded from the earlier analysis of approximately 500 of the donors because counts were too low. The sequencing pipeline was judged likely to have produced a cluster of highly shared sequence variants as a technical artifact. A total of about 180 TCR beta chains were listed by the study as associated with cytomegalovirus. Correlated functional status among segregating V segments might be attributable to linkage disequilibrium, but an unknown experimental factor could not be ruled out. CMV serostatus was the only immune exposure information available for the cohort. A later analysis found that TCR association rates varied across HLA loci, with DRB1 alleles showing the most associated TCRs and HLA-C alleles the fewest. Some IMGT-functional V segments, including TRBV6-2 and TRBV6-3, could not be told apart with the 87-base-pair reads, so those segments were excluded. Broadly in line with IMGT annotations, most TCR beta V segments showed up in productive rearrangements about 87% or about 30% of the time in an earlier analysis of 450 to 750 of the donors. A later genetic analysis associated a missense DCLRE1C variant with V-gene and J-gene trimming of TCR beta chains, and an independent cohort replicated the association. In a later analysis, most CMV-associated TCR beta chains were found to appear HLA-restricted, with HLA associations seemingly driven largely by CMV exposure. The authors suggested that the approach could potentially be extended to other disease states and immunological phenotypes. Compared with equally common non-associated chains, HLA-associated TCR beta chains in a later analysis were more clonally expanded and had lower generation probabilities. Sequencing depth was assumed to be roughly uniform across donors in the presence/absence analyses, though that assumption may not hold. HLA typing was unavailable for some donors at each locus, so association tests used only the typed subset. In vitro tests confirmed that a few of the cytomegalovirus-associated TCR beta chains recognize cytomegalovirus antigens. A later analysis reported that several top co-occurrence clusters appeared linked to parvovirus B19, influenza, CMV and Epstein-Barr virus. A later analysis associated roughly 17,000 TCR beta sequences with specific HLA alleles at a false discovery rate of 0.05. The classifier was reported to diagnose cytomegalovirus status with high specificity and sensitivity in both the original and validation cohorts. A further reported finding was that TCR beta sequences accurately predicted the HLA-A and HLA-B alleles for most subjects in the first cohort. Across donors, most TCR sequences were observed very rarely, whereas some public TCRs were present in many individuals. A later genetic analysis reported fewer N-insertions in productive TCRs among donors in an Asian-associated ancestry cluster than the roughly 700-donor mean.

CDR1 and CDR2 (SGHDT, YYEEEE) derive from the germline V gene. The V end gives up 7 bases and the J end 6 bases, leaving 17 bases in the junction not matched to a gene. Taken from cysteine to phenylalanine, the CDR3 has 16 residues. The kept DNA is CDR3 alone, 48 bases in frame from the first base. The specimen sequenced was PBMCs. The origin of this receptor is a woman aged 40 to 55 in good health and CMV-seronegative. The chain is encoded by TRBV5-6 joined to TRBJ2-7, with 9 bases aligning to TRBD1. The CDR3 region reads CASRIRLRDRVSEQYF. The nucleotides are TGTGCCAGCCGTATTCGGTTGCGGGACAGGGTCTCCGAGCAGTACTTC.